Reported below is one T cell receptor beta chain. Its antigen is not identified. Using immunoSEQ multiplex PCR, the repertoire was profiled, and TCRdb retains in-frame clones only, with some absent. The table includes some 2,500,000 clones, about nine tenths detected once. These data belong to a study of shared clonotypes between healthy human individuals. Findings and caveats of the study: Against clonotypes common to all four donors, non-shared ones had lower generation probabilities.

The CDR3 has 14 amino acids. CDR1 SGHRS and CDR2 YFSETQ come from the germline V gene. The ends lost 0 bases at V and 6 bases at J; junction bases unmatched: 6. The gene calls are TRBV5-1 and TRBJ2-7, with 7 nucleotides matching TRBD1. This TCR derives from a man in his late teens or twenties in good health. Some clones in this sample may be carry-over from other donors' samples. The material sequenced was naive CD4+ T cells from PBMCs. As to subset: CD45RA+ positively selected. CDR3 coding DNA: TGCGCCAGCAGCTTGGCAGACAGGGTCGGCGAGCAGTACTTC. Translation gives CASSLADRVGEQYF.